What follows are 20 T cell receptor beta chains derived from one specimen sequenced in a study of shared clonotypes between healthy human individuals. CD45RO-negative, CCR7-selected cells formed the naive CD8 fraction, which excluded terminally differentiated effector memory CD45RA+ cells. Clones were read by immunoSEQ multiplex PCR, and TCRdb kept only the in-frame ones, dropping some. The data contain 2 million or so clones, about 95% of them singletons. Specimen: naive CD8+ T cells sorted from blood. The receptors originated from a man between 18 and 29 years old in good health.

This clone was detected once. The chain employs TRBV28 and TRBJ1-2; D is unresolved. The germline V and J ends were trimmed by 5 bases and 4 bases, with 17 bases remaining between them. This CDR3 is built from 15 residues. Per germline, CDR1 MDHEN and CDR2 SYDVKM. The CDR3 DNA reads TGTGCCAGCAGTCCCCCGGACGGAGACGCCTATGGCTACACCTTC. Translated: CASSPPDGDAYGYTF.

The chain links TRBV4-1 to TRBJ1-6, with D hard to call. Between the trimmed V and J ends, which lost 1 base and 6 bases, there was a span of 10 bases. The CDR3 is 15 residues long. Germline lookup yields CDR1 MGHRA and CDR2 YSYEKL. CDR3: CASSQGNSFNSPLHF. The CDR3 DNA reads TGCGCCAGCAGCCAAGGGAACAGCTTTAATTCACCCCTCCACTTT.

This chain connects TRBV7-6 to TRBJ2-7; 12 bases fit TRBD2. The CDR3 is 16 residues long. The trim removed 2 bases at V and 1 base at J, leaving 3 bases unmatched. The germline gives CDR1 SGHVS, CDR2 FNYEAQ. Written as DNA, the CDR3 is TGTGCCAGCAGCTTATCGGGACTAGCGGGTTCCTACGAGCAGTACTTC. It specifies CASSLSGLAGSYEQYF.

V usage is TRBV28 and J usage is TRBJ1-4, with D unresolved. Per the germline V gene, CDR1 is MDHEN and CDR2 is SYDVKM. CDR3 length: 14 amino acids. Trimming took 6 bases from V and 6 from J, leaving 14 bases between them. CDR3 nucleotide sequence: TGTGCCAGCAGAAGTCCGGGTATTGATGAAAAACTGTTTTTT. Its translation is CASRSPGIDEKLFF.

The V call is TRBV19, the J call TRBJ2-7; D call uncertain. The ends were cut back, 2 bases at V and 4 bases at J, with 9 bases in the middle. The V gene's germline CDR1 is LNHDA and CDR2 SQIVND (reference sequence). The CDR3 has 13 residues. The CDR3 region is CASSIFLGYEQYF. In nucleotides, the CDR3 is TGTGCCAGTAGTATATTCTTGGGTTACGAGCAGTACTTC.

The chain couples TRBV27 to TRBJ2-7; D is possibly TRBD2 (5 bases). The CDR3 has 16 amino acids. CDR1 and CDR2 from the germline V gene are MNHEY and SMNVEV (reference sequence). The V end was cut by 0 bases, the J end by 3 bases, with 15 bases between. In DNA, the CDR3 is TGTGCCAGCAGTTTATCAGAGGGCCTAGCCTTCTACGAGCAGTACTTC. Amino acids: CASSLSEGLAFYEQYF.

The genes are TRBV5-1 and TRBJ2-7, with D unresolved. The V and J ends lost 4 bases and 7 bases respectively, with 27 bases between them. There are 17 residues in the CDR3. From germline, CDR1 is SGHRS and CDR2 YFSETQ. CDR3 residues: CASSPQAPQPLILEQYF. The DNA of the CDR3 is TGCGCCAGCAGCCCGCAGGCACCACAGCCCCTTATCCTGGAGCAGTACTTC.

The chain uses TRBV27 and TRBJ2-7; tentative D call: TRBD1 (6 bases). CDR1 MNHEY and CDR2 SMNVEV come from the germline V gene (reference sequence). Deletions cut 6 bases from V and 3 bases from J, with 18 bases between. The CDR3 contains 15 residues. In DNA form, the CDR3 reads TGTGCCAGCAGCCAGCACAGGGCTGGTGGCTACGAGCAGTACTTC. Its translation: CASSQHRAGGYEQYF.

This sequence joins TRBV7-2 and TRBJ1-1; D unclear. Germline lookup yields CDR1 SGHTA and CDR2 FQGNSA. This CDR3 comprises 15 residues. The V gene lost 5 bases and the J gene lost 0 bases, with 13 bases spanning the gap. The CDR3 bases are TGTGCCAGCAGCCCCTGGAGGACTATGAACACTGAAGCTTTCTTT. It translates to CASSPWRTMNTEAFF.

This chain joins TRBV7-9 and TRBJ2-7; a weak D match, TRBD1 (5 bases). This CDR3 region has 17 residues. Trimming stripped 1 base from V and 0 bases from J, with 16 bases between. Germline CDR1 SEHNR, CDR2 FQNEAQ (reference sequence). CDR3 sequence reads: CASSLGREGASSYEQYF. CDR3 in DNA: TGTGCCAGCAGCTTAGGCCGAGAAGGGGCCTCCTCCTACGAGCAGTACTTC. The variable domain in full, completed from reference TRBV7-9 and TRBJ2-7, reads DTGVSQNPRHKITKRGQNVTFRCDPISEHNRLYWYRQTLGQGPEFLTYFQNEAQLEKSRLLSDRFSAERPKGSFSTLEIQRTEQGDSAMYLCASSLGREGASSYEQYFGPGTRLTVT.

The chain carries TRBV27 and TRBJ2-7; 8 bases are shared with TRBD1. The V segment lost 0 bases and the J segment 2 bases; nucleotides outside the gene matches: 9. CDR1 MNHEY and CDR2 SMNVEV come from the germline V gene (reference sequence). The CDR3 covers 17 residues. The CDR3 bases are TGTGCCAGCAGTTTATCTGGTGCGGGACAGGCCACCTACGAGCAGTACTTC. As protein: CASSLSGAGQATYEQYF.

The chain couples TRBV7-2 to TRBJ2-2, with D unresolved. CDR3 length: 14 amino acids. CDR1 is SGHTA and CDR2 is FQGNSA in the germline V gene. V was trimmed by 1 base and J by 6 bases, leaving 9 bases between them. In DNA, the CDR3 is TGTGCCAGCAGCTTAGTCCCGGAAGCCGGGGAGCTGTTTTTT. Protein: CASSLVPEAGELFF.

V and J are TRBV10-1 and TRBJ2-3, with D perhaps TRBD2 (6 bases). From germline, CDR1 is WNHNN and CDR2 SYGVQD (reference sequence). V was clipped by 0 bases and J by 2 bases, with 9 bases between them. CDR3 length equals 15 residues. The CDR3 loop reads CASSESELATDTQYF. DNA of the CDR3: TGCGCCAGCAGTGAGTCCGAACTAGCCACAGATACGCAGTATTTT.

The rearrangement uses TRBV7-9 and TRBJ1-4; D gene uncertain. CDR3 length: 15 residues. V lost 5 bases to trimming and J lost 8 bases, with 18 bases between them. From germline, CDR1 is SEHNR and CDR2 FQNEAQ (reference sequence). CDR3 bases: TGTGCCAGCAGCCCGACGGGTGAAGGCCGCGAAAAACTGTTTTTT. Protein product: CASSPTGEGREKLFF.

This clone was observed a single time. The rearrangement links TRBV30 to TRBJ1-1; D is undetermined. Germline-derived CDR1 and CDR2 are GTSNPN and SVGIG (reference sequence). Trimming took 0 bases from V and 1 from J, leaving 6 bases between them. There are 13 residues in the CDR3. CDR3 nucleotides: TGTGCCTGGAGTGTACCCCCGAACACTGAAGCTTTCTTT. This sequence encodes CAWSVPPNTEAFF.

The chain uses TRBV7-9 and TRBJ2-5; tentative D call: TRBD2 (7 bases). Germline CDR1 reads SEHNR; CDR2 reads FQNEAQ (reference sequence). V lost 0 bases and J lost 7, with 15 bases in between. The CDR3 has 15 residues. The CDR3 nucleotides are TGTGCCAGCAGCTTAGCGCGGGGGCAGGTCGTGACCCAGTACTTC. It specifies CASSLARGQVVTQYF.

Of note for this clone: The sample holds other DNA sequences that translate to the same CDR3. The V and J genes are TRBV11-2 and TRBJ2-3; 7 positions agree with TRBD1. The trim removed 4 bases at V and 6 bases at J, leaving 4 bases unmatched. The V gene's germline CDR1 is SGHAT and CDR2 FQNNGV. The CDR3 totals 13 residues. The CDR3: CASSYTGADTQYF. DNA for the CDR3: TGTGCCAGCAGCTACACAGGGGCCGATACGCAGTATTTT.

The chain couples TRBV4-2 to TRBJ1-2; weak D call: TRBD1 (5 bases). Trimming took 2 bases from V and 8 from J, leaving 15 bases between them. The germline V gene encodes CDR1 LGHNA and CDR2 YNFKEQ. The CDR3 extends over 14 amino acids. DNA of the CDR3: TGTGCCAGCAGCCAAACAAACCAGGGAAGCGGCTACACCTTC. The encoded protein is CASSQTNQGSGYTF.

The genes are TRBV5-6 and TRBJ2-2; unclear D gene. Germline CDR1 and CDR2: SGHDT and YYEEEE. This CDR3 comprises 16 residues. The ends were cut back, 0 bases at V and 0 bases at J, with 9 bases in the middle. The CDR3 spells CASSLEILSNTGELFF. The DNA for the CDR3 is TGTGCCAGCAGCTTGGAGATACTTTCGAACACCGGGGAGCTGTTTTTT.

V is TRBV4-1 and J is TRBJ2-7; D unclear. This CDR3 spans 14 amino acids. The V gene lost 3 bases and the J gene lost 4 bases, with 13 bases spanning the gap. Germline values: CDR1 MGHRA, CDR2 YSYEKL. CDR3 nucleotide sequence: TGCGCCAGCAGCCATCCCGGCAGTGGGTACGAGCAGTACTTC. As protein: CASSHPGSGYEQYF.